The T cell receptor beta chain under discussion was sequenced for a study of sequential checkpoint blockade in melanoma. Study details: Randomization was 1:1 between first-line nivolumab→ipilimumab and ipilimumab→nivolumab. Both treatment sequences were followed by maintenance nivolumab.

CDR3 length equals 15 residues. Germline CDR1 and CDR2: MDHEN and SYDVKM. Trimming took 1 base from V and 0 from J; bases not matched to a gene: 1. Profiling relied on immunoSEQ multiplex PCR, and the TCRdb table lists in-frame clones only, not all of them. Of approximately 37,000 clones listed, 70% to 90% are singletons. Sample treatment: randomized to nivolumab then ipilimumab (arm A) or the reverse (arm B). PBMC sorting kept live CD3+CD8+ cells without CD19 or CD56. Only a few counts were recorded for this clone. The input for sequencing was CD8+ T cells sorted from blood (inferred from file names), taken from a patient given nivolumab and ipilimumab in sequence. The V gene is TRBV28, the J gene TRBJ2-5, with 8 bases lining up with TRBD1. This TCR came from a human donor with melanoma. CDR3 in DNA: TGTGCCAGCAGTTTATCGGACAGGGACCAAGAGACCCAGTACTTC. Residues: CASSLSDRDQETQYF.